A selection of T cell receptor beta chains follows, all from one sample in a study of blood T cell repertoires in COVID-19. Libraries were prepared by immunoSEQ multiplex PCR; TCRdb keeps only in-frame clonotypes and omits some of them. The data show 300,000 to 350,000 clones, approximately 90% seen once. Material: peripheral blood. These receptors were collected from a woman aged 25 to 45 with COVID-19, enrolled during active disease. Each CDR3 is given with its conserved first and last residue. The D gene is left open where the match is weak. Not all rows give a size; the values are once, few, many and, for expanded clones, a class.

TRBJ2-1 . TRBV4-2 TRBD1 CASSQPGQGALYEQFF TGTGCCAGCAGCCAACCTGGACAGGGGGCATTGTATGAGCAGTTCTTC
TRBJ1-5 few TRBV2 . CASIREKALNQPQHF TGTGCCAGCATAAGGGAGAAAGCCCTCAATCAGCCCCAGCATTTT
TRBJ2-5 . TRBV6-5 TRBD1 CASSNRGETQYF TGTGCCAGCAGCAACAGGGGAGAGACCCAGTACTTC
TRBJ1-1 . TRBV9 TRBD1 CASSVVGTDTEAFF TGTGCCAGCAGCGTAGTAGGGACAGACACTGAAGCTTTCTTT
TRBJ2-5 . TRBV9 TRBD1 CASSRDRGSETQYF TGTGCCAGCAGCCGCGACAGGGGTTCGGAGACCCAGTACTTC
TRBJ2-2 . TRBV2 TRBD1 CASSEGTGKDTGELFF TGTGCCAGCAGTGAAGGGACAGGGAAAGATACCGGGGAGCTGTTTTTT
TRBJ2-2 . TRBV7-3 . CASSLKTGVLFF TGTGCCAGCAGCTTAAAGACGGGTGTGCTGTTTTTT
TRBJ2-5 once TRBV5-1 TRBD2 CASSWGSGGEQETQYF TGCGCCAGCAGCTGGGGTAGCGGGGGGGAACAAGAGACCCAGTACTTC
TRBJ1-6 . TRBV5-4 TRBD1 CASSPGGAGGDNSPLHF TGTGCCAGCAGCCCCGGCGGGGCAGGGGGCGACAATTCACCCCTCCACTTT
TRBJ2-6 . TRBV5-1 TRBD1 CASSWTYRGTVLTF TGCGCCAGCAGCTGGACATACAGGGGAACCGTCCTGACTTTC
TRBJ2-2 . TRBV9 . CASSPRAREGGRAGELFF TGTGCCAGCAGCCCCCGAGCCCGTGAGGGGGGGCGGGCCGGGGAGCTGTTTTTT
TRBJ1-1 . TRBV7-9 . CASSLTPRGAIDDSTEAFF TGTGCCAGCAGCTTAACCCCCCGGGGGGCGATTGACGACTCCACTGAAGCTTTCTTT
TRBJ1-2 . TRBV6-5 TRBD1 CASSRTGPRGYGYTF TGTGCCAGCAGCAGGACAGGTCCAAGGGGCTATGGCTACACCTTC
TRBJ1-2 once TRBV27 . CASSLRGAGYGYTF TGTGCCAGCAGTTTACGGGGGGCGGGCTATGGCTACACCTTC
TRBJ1-5 . TRBV5-4 TRBD1 CASSSQGGSNQPQHF TGTGCCAGCAGCTCACAGGGGGGGAGCAATCAGCCCCAGCATTTT
TRBJ1-5 once TRBV5-1 . CASSLSSDGNQPQHF TGCGCCAGCAGCTTGAGCAGCGATGGCAATCAGCCCCAGCATTTT
TRBJ1-5 . TRBV7-9 . CASSFAAGSNQPQHF TGTGCCAGCAGCTTTGCAGCGGGTAGCAATCAGCCCCAGCATTTT
TRBJ1-5 . TRBV2 . CASSDRGSQHF TGTGCCAGCAGTGACAGGGGTTCCCAGCATTTT
TRBJ1-1 once TRBV5-1 . CASSLGEMNTEAFF TGCGCCAGCAGCTTGGGGGAGATGAACACTGAAGCTTTCTTT
TRBJ2-1 . TRBV18 TRBD1 CASSPDRGGHNEQFF TGTGCCAGCTCTCCTGACAGGGGGGGCCACAATGAGCAGTTCTTC
TRBJ1-1 . TRBV23-1 . CASSQEGGAGGTEAFF TGCGCCAGCAGTCAAGAAGGGGGGGCCGGAGGTACTGAAGCTTTCTTT
TRBJ2-3 . TRBV11-2 . CASSLGGGRDTQYF TGTGCCAGCAGCTTAGGGGGGGGCAGAGATACGCAGTATTTT
TRBJ1-2 . TRBV18 TRBD1 CASSSQNGTAFPYGYTF TGTGCCAGCTCATCGCAGAACGGGACAGCCTTCCCGTATGGCTACACCTTC
TRBJ1-1 . TRBV9 . CASSPHQPEDGAEAFF TGTGCCAGCAGCCCACACCAGCCGGAGGACGGGGCTGAAGCTTTCTTT
TRBJ1-2 . TRBV5-1 . CASSVPGYGYTF TGCGCCAGCAGCGTCCCAGGCTATGGCTACACCTTC
TRBJ2-1 . TRBV7-3 TRBD1 CASSLRQGANNEQFF TGTGCCAGCAGCTTAAGACAGGGGGCGAACAATGAGCAGTTCTTC
TRBJ2-7 . TRBV6-2/TRBV6-3 . CASSSPSSYEQYF TGTGCCAGCAGTTCACCCAGCTCCTACGAGCAGTACTTC
TRBJ1-5 . TRBV2 TRBD1 CASSPQGVGQPQHF TGTGCCAGCTCTCCCCAGGGGGTCGGACAGCCCCAGCATTTT
TRBJ2-5 . TRBV6-1 TRBD2 CASSEEAGGFETQYF TGTGCCAGCAGTGAAGAAGCGGGGGGCTTCGAGACCCAGTACTTC
TRBJ2-3 . TRBV24-1 TRBD2 CATNSGGRTDTQYF TGTGCCACCAACAGCGGGGGACGCACAGATACGCAGTATTTT
TRBJ1-2 . TRBV5-1 . CASSFDFYGYTF TGCGCCAGCAGCTTTGACTTCTATGGCTACACCTTC
TRBJ2-5 once TRBV11-1 TRBD1 CASRGGAGGLETQYF TGTGCCAGCAGGGGCGGGGCAGGGGGCTTAGAGACCCAGTACTTC
TRBJ2-5 . TRBV11-2 TRBD2 CASSSPGLAWGTQYF TGTGCCAGCAGCTCCCCGGGACTAGCATGGGGGACCCAGTACTTC
TRBJ1-1 . TRBV3-1/TRBV3-2 . CASSQQGSWRAFF TGTGCCAGCAGCCAGCAGGGGTCGTGGAGGGCTTTCTTT
TRBJ2-1 . TRBV6-6 TRBD1 CASKIGQGNHNEQFF TGTGCCAGCAAGATAGGACAGGGGAATCACAATGAGCAGTTCTTC
TRBJ1-2 once TRBV7-2 TRBD1 CASRPLTGNYGYTF TGTGCCAGCAGGCCCCTGACAGGGAACTATGGCTACACCTTC
TRBJ1-2 once TRBV3-1/TRBV3-2 . CASSSILDSPYGYTF TGTGCCAGCAGTTCTATCCTAGACAGTCCCTATGGCTACACCTTC
TRBJ1-6 once TRBV6-2/TRBV6-3 . CASSHPRQASSYNSPLHF TGTGCCAGCAGTCACCCCCGCCAGGCGAGCTCCTATAATTCACCCCTCCACTTT
TRBJ1-1 few TRBV2 TRBD1 CASSLGQKNTEAFF TGTGCCAGCAGTCTGGGACAGAAGAACACTGAAGCTTTCTTT
TRBJ1-4 . TRBV5-1 . CASSLSAEDEKLFF TGCGCCAGCAGCTTGTCAGCGGAGGATGAAAAACTGTTTTTT
TRBJ2-7 . TRBV7-2 TRBD1 CASSTSRDRQQYF TGTGCCAGCAGCACGTCCCGGGACAGACAGCAGTACTTC
TRBJ1-2 . TRBV7-2 . CASSTTWSANYGYTF TGTGCCAGCAGCACCACTTGGAGCGCTAACTATGGCTACACCTTC
TRBJ1-2 . TRBV19 TRBD1 CASSWTGPYGYTF TGTGCCAGTAGTTGGACAGGCCCCTATGGCTACACCTTC
TRBJ1-2 once TRBV18 . CASSGASELGLGAYGYTF TGTGCCAGCTCTGGGGCCTCTGAGTTAGGATTGGGGGCCTATGGCTACACCTTC
TRBJ1-1 few TRBV27 TRBD1 CASRRGTVANTEAFF TGTGCCAGCAGGAGAGGGACAGTCGCGAACACTGAAGCTTTCTTT
TRBJ1-1 . TRBV6-5 TRBD1 CASSLTGVTEAFF TGTGCCAGCAGTCTCACAGGGGTTACTGAAGCTTTCTTT
TRBJ2-3 . TRBV7-8 . CASSFMLRGTDTQYF TGTGCCAGCAGCTTTATGTTGCGGGGCACAGATACGCAGTATTTT
TRBJ1-5 . TRBV19 . CASTIEDGGNQPQHF TGTGCCAGTACTATTGAAGACGGGGGCAATCAGCCCCAGCATTTT
TRBJ2-1 . TRBV5-8 . CASSLLMGPPYNEQFF TGTGCCAGCAGCCTGCTGATGGGGCCTCCTTACAATGAGCAGTTCTTC
TRBJ2-3 . TRBV9 TRBD2 CASSVSGGYSTDTQYF TGTGCCAGCAGCGTAAGCGGGGGGTATAGCACAGATACGCAGTATTTT
TRBJ1-1 . TRBV18 . CASSPNRNTEAFF TGTGCCAGCTCACCCAACAGGAACACTGAAGCTTTCTTT
TRBJ1-2 . TRBV18 . CASSPTGDRSGYTF TGTGCCAGCTCACCCACGGGGGACCGATCTGGCTACACCTTC
TRBJ1-1 . TRBV6-5 . CATSHPGGGEAFF TGTGCCACCTCGCACCCGGGGGGCGGTGAAGCTTTCTTT
TRBJ1-1 . TRBV19 TRBD1 CASSTRQGRQNTEAFF TGTGCCAGTAGTACCCGACAGGGGCGACAGAACACTGAAGCTTTCTTT
TRBJ2-1 once TRBV28 TRBD1 CASSSPQGAHYKQFF TGTGCCAGCAGCTCACCTCAGGGGGCCCACTACAAGCAGTTCTTC